The next 27 T cell receptor beta chains were all read from a single sample in a study of OX40 agonist ivuxolimab in advanced cancers. Produced via immunoSEQ multiplex PCR; TCRdb's table is partial and in-frame only. The table includes approximately 80,000 clones, approximately 92% detected once. Sequences were derived from CD4+ or CD8+ T cells sorted from blood, sampled in a trial of the OX40 agonist ivuxolimab. These receptors originate from an adult with an advanced solid tumor such as melanoma, head and neck, liver or kidney cancer.

The V call is TRBV9, the J call TRBJ2-1; 9 nucleotides line up with TRBD2. CDR1 SGDLS and CDR2 YYNGEE come from the germline V gene. This CDR3 contains 16 residues. The V gene end was trimmed by 0 bases and the J gene end by 4 bases; junction bases not matched to a gene: 5. DNA for the CDR3: TGTGCCAGCAGCGTAGTTGGTAGCGGGGGATACAATGAGCAGTTCTTC. Amino acid sequence: CASSVVGSGGYNEQFF.

CDR3 in amino acids: CASSLGGGGAGGYTF. As DNA, the CDR3 is TGTGCCAGCAGCTTAGGAGGTGGGGGGGCAGGCGGCTACACCTTC. J is TRBJ1-2 and V is TRBV7-2; weak D call: TRBD1 (6 bases). Trimming shortened V by 1 base and J by 8 bases, and 17 bases separated the two germline ends. Germline assignment: CDR1 SGHTA and CDR2 FQGNSA. The CDR3 extends over 15 amino acids.

The V call is TRBV15, the J call TRBJ2-1; TRBD2 aligns across 7 bases. After removal of 9 bases from V and 8 bases from J, the junction contained 13 bases not matched to a gene. Germline CDR1 and CDR2: LNHNV and YYDKDF (reference sequence). The CDR3 is 14 amino acids. In DNA, the CDR3 is TGTGCCACTATGTTGGGCGGGAGTGTGTATGAGCAGTTCTTC. Translated, it gives CATMLGGSVYEQFF. Looking up the rest from reference TRBV15 and TRBJ2-1 gives the full variable domain: DAMVIQNPRYQVTQFGKPVTLSCSQTLNHNVMYWYQQKSSQAPKLLFHYYDKDFNNEADTPDNFQSRRPNTSFCFLDIRSPGLGDTAMYLCATMLGGSVYEQFFGPGTRLTVL.

The DNA of the CDR3 is TGTGCCAGCAGCCGGGGCGGGGGGGACCACAATGAGCAGTTCTTC. This gives the protein CASSRGGGDHNEQFF. The chain joins TRBV4-2 to TRBJ2-1; 9 nucleotides agree with TRBD2. Germline values: CDR1 LGHNA, CDR2 YNFKEQ. The CDR3 contains 15 residues. Unmatched junction bases numbered 6, after V lost 4 bases and J lost 5 bases.

CDR3 nucleotides: TGCGCCAGCAGTGCGTCTGGGGCAGGGCTTTCACCCCTCCACTTT. Protein product: CASSASGAGLSPLHF. This chain uses TRBV10-2 with TRBJ1-6; D might be TRBD1 (5 bases). Germline V gives CDR1 WSHSY, CDR2 SAAADI. The CDR3 totals 15 residues. Trimming cost V 4 bases and J 9 bases, with 16 bases left between them.

The chain is built from TRBV2 and TRBJ2-2, with 14 bases lining up with TRBD2. V dropped 0 bases and J dropped 5; count of bases not matched to a gene: 5. Germline assignment: CDR1 SNHLY and CDR2 FYNNEI. There are 18 residues in the CDR3. CDR3 amino acids: CASSEAGLAGVGTGELFF. In DNA, the CDR3 is TGTGCCAGCAGTGAAGCGGGACTAGCGGGAGTGGGGACCGGGGAGCTGTTTTTT.

The chain links TRBV5-4 to TRBJ2-5; the match to TRBD2 covers 9 bases. Germline V CDR1 and CDR2: SGHNT, YYREEE (reference sequence). This CDR3 contains 14 residues. The V segment lost 0 bases and the J segment 6 bases; nucleotides outside the gene matches: 3. The CDR3 loop is CASSLERGAKTQYF. The CDR3 nucleotides read TGTGCCAGCAGCTTGGAGCGGGGGGCGAAGACCCAGTACTTC.

The rearrangement uses TRBV4-1 and TRBJ1-1; no clear D. There are 15 residues in the CDR3. Trimming pared 4 bases from V and 2 bases from J, leaving 14 bases between. CDR1 is MGHRA and CDR2 is YSYEKL in the germline V gene. The CDR3 loop reads CASSRMNDGNTEAFF. The CDR3 DNA follows: TGCGCCAGCAGCCGAATGAACGACGGCAACACTGAAGCTTTCTTT.

The rearrangement joins TRBV7-2 to TRBJ2-7; D may match TRBD1 or TRBD2 (6 bases each). Deletions cut 9 bases from V and 4 bases from J, with 16 bases between. In germline, CDR1 is SGHTA, CDR2 FQGNSA. CDR3 length equals 13 residues. The CDR3 sequence is CASSPGARYEQYF. CDR3 nucleotide sequence: TGTGCCAGTTCCCCGGGGGCCAGGTACGAGCAGTACTTC.

CDR3 residues: CASSPRVPEQYF. For the CDR3, the DNA is TGTGCCAGCAGCCCTAGGGTCCCCGAGCAGTACTTC. The chain is built from TRBV7-2 and TRBJ2-7, with no clear D. The CDR3 is 12 residues long. CDR1 SGHTA and CDR2 FQGNSA come from the germline V gene. Between the trimmed V and J ends, which lost 5 bases and 6 bases, there was a span of 11 bases.

This clone occurred once. This sequence joins TRBV27 and TRBJ1-5, with TRBD1 as a possible D gene (5 bases). The CDR3 extends over 13 amino acids. Germline CDR1 and CDR2: MNHEY and SMNVEV (reference sequence). Trimming cost V 2 bases and J 5 bases, with 7 bases left between them. CDR3 region: CASSLGGDQPQHF. The DNA for the CDR3 is TGTGCCAGCAGTTTAGGGGGTGATCAGCCCCAGCATTTT.

J is TRBJ1-1 and V is TRBV5-1; D uncertain. The CDR3 consists of 14 residues. In germline, CDR1 is SGHRS, CDR2 YFSETQ. The V end lost 0 bases, the J end lost 3 bases, and 9 bases lay between the germline ends. The CDR3 here is CASSLGVMDTEAFF. For the CDR3, the DNA is TGCGCCAGCAGCTTGGGGGTTATGGACACTGAAGCTTTCTTT.

This chain joins TRBV2 and TRBJ1-2; 9 nucleotides agree with TRBD1. CDR1 is SNHLY and CDR2 is FYNNEI in the germline V gene. Trimming removed 7 bases from V and 6 bases from J; junction bases left unmatched: 3. CDR3 length equals 12 residues. The DNA for the CDR3 is TGTGCCAGCAACCGGGACAGGGATGGCTACACCTTC. It translates to CASNRDRDGYTF.

This chain connects TRBV18 to TRBJ1-5, with D perhaps matching TRBD1 (5 bases). Germline V gene data show CDR1 as KGHSH and CDR2 as LQKENI. Trimming took off 1 base at V and 0 bases at J, with 13 bases between the two ends. The CDR3 is made up of 17 amino acids. The CDR3 bases are TGTGCCAGCTCACCACGTGGGTTGGGGGTTAGCAATCAGCCCCAGCATTTT. Translated: CASSPRGLGVSNQPQHF.

The chain couples TRBV7-2 to TRBJ2-3; D remains ambiguous. The CDR3 extends over 14 amino acids. Germline CDR1 SGHTA, CDR2 FQGNSA. The ends were cut back, 4 bases at V and 3 bases at J, with 11 bases in the middle. The CDR3 nucleotides are TGTGCCAGCAGCTCCCTTGGGGTAACAGATACGCAGTATTTT. It encodes CASSSLGVTDTQYF.

This chain joins TRBV2 and TRBJ2-2; unclear D gene. The CDR3 is made up of 15 amino acids. V was trimmed by 7 bases and J by 2 bases, leaving 14 bases between them. Looked up from germline, CDR1 is SNHLY and CDR2 is FYNNEI. CDR3 DNA: TGTGCCAGCATTCAAGCTGGGCGAAACACCGGGGAGCTGTTTTTT. It codes for CASIQAGRNTGELFF.

This chain connects TRBV2 to TRBJ2-3; tentative D call: TRBD2 (5 bases). Germline assignment: CDR1 SNHLY and CDR2 FYNNEI. With 7 bases removed from V and 4 bases from J, the gap between germline ends came to 9 bases. The CDR3 covers 12 residues. The CDR3 DNA reads as TGTGCCAGCACGTACGGGGCAGATACGCAGTATTTT. It encodes CASTYGADTQYF. The full variable domain, rest sourced from reference TRBV2 and TRBJ2-3, is EPEVTQTPSHQVTQMGQEVILRCVPISNHLYFYWYRQILGQKVEFLVSFYNNEISEKSEIFDDQFSVERPDGSNFTLKIRSTKLEDSAMYFCASTYGADTQYFGPGTRLTVL.

The rearrangement links TRBV11-3 to TRBJ2-3; TRBD2 agrees at 9 bases. Germline CDR1 SGHNT, CDR2 YENEEA. The V and J ends lost 1 base and 2 bases, in that order; junction bases with no gene match: 1. The CDR3 spans 15 residues. The CDR3 reads CASSLGGGATDTQYF. As DNA, the CDR3 is TGTGCCAGCAGCTTAGGCGGGGGGGCCACAGATACGCAGTATTTT.

This clone was found once. The chain carries TRBV19 and TRBJ1-2; 8 positions match TRBD1. Trimming cost V 4 bases and J 2 bases; bases outside gene matches: 6. Looked up from germline, CDR1 is LNHDA and CDR2 is SQIVND (reference sequence). The CDR3 has 15 amino acids. CDR3 amino acids: CASSNTGTGNYGYTF. CDR3 nucleotides: TGTGCCAGTAGTAATACCGGGACAGGCAACTATGGCTACACCTTC.

The CDR3 here is CASSAYAGSTEAFF. DNA for the CDR3: TGTGCCAGCAGTGCTTATGCAGGTAGTACTGAAGCTTTCTTT. This chain joins TRBV6-4 and TRBJ1-1; the D is unclear. CDR3 length: 14 amino acids. In germline, CDR1 is MRHNA, CDR2 SNTAGT. Trimming removed 4 bases from V and 5 bases from J, with 14 bases in between.

The chain is built from TRBV6-5 and TRBJ2-5, with D possibly matching TRBD2 (5 bases). From germline, CDR1 is MNHEY and CDR2 SVGAGI. This CDR3 contains 13 residues. The V end lost 0 bases, the J end lost 7 bases, and 9 bases lay between the germline ends. CDR3 in DNA: TGTGCCAGCAGTTACTCGCCCCGGGGGACCCAGTACTTC. It yields the protein CASSYSPRGTQYF.

This chain connects TRBV7-8 to TRBJ1-5; 10 positions agree with TRBD1. Unmatched junction bases numbered 4, after V lost 5 bases and J lost 6 bases. Germline CDR1 SGHVS, CDR2 FQNEAQ. The CDR3 runs to 14 residues. The CDR3 region has the DNA TGTGCCAGCAGCCCTAGACAGGGGGCTCAGCCCCAGCATTTT. Protein sequence: CASSPRQGAQPQHF.

CDR3 protein: CASNILNTEAFF. The CDR3 nucleotides are TGTGCCAGCAACATTCTGAACACTGAAGCTTTCTTT. J is TRBJ1-1 and V is TRBV6-6; no firm D call. The V gene's germline CDR1 is MNHNY and CDR2 SVGAGI (reference sequence). V lost 7 bases, J lost 0 bases, and 6 bases lay in between. CDR3 length: 12 residues.

As to this clone: The same CDR3 is also encoded by other DNA sequences in this sample. The gene calls are TRBV2 and TRBJ2-1, with 7 bases lining up with TRBD2. V shed 6 bases and J 1 base; nucleotides not matched to a gene: 3. The CDR3 loop spans 14 amino acids. CDR1 is SNHLY, CDR2 FYNNEI, per germline. The DNA of the CDR3 is TGTGCCAGCAGGGGACTACTATCCTACAATGAGCAGTTCTTC. This encodes CASRGLLSYNEQFF.

The CDR3 coding sequence is TGTGCCAGCAGCCTCGGGGGTGGGATCGAAAAACTGTTTTTT. Protein: CASSLGGGIEKLFF. The chain carries TRBV28 and TRBJ1-4; TRBD1 might be the D (5 bases). The length of the CDR3 is 14 residues. From germline, CDR1 is MDHEN and CDR2 SYDVKM. Between the trimmed V and J ends, which lost 6 bases and 8 bases, there was a span of 16 bases.

This clone was observed a handful of times. This chain uses TRBV5-1 with TRBJ1-2; D is perhaps TRBD1 (6 bases). With 0 bases removed from V and 4 bases from J, the gap between germline ends came to 10 bases. The CDR3 has 14 residues. Looked up from germline, CDR1 is SGHRS and CDR2 is YFSETQ. In DNA form, the CDR3 reads TGCGCCAGCAGCTTGGCGGGGGCCAGCTATGGCTACACCTTC. It is translated as CASSLAGASYGYTF. Combining the CDR3 with reference TRBV5-1 and TRBJ1-2 gives the whole variable domain KAGVTQTPRYLIKTRGQQVTLSCSPISGHRSVSWYQQTPGQGLQFLFEYFSETQRNKGNFPGRFSGRQFSNSRSEMNVSTLELGDSALYLCASSLAGASYGYTFGSGTRLTVV.

This chain uses TRBV19 with TRBJ2-3, with TRBD1 matching over 7 bases. The CDR3 covers 15 residues. The V and J ends lost 6 bases and 3 bases, in that order; junction bases with no gene match: 9. Germline CDR1 reads LNHDA; CDR2 reads SQIVND (reference sequence). DNA of the CDR3: TGTGCCAGTAGGGAACAGGGGTTAGGTACAGATACGCAGTATTTT. Translation: CASREQGLGTDTQYF.